This T cell receptor beta chain was found in a study of blood T cell repertoires in COVID-19. Background on the study: Some COVID-19 samples were acute and others convalescent; all came from the United States, Italy and Spain. PBMCs, B-cell-depleted T cells, or T cells were the source of the cDNA or gDNA that made up the material.

This clone turned up a few times. There are 15 residues in the CDR3. Germline V gives CDR1 LNHDA, CDR2 SQIVND (reference sequence). The V and J ends lost 3 bases and 0 bases respectively, with 8 bases between them. As handled by the study authors: Cell counts per sample came from amplifying reference gene primers. Some clones are missing from TCRdb's copy, which holds only in-frame ones; the method was immunoSEQ multiplex PCR. V and J calls and clone size are as listed in that table; D and trimming were resolved from the DNA. The table includes about 300,000 clones, about 91% detected once. The sequence derives from a woman in her thirties who had recovered from COVID-19. The chain joins TRBV19 to TRBJ2-2, with D hard to call. Sequencing was performed on peripheral blood. The CDR3 DNA is TGTGCCAGTAGTATCCAGGTCACGAACACCGGGGAGCTGTTTTTT. This codes for CASSIQVTNTGELFF.